Listed below are T cell receptor beta chains from one sample, sequenced in a study of cytomegalovirus exposure and HLA in healthy donors. Using immunoSEQ multiplex PCR, the repertoire was profiled, and TCRdb retains in-frame clones only, with some absent. The specimen's table records approximately 140,000 clones. Sequenced sample: PBMCs. These receptors originate from a woman aged 18-29 years in good health and CMV-seronegative. CDR3s include the opening cysteine and the closing phenylalanine or tryptophan. The D gene is left open where the match is weak.

V	J	D	CDR3	DNA
TRBV7-2	TRBJ2-7	TRBD1	CASSVAGTESYEQYF	TGTGCCAGCAGCGTCGCCGGGACAGAATCCTACGAGCAGTACTTC
TRBV4-1	TRBJ1-4	TRBD1	CASSQVGQGRKLFF	TGCGCCAGCAGCCAAGTGGGACAGGGGCGGAAACTGTTTTTT
TRBV19	TRBJ2-5	TRBD1	CASSSTAGTGLEETQYF	TGTGCCAGTAGTAGCACTGCCGGGACAGGGCTCGAGGAGACCCAGTACTTC
TRBV2	TRBJ2-3	-	CASSETSYDTQYF	TGTGCCAGCAGTGAAACTAGCTACGATACGCAGTATTTT
TRBV6-1	TRBJ1-1	-	CASAREVFTEAFF	TGTGCCAGCGCCAGGGAGGTTTTCACTGAAGCTTTCTTT
TRBV6-1	TRBJ2-7	-	CASSETLKRDYEQYF	TGTGCCAGCAGTGAGACCCTAAAGAGGGACTACGAGCAGTACTTC
TRBV19	TRBJ2-1	TRBD2	CASSMSLAGGPPYNEQFF	TGTGCCAGTAGTATGAGCCTAGCGGGAGGGCCCCCTTACAATGAGCAGTTCTTC
TRBV9	TRBJ1-1	TRBD1	CASSVEGTGMNTEAFF	TGTGCCAGCAGCGTAGAGGGGACAGGGATGAACACTGAAGCTTTCTTT
TRBV30	TRBJ1-2	-	CAWSVTGTWTGYTF	TGTGCCTGGAGTGTAACAGGGACCTGGACTGGCTACACCTTC
TRBV5-1	TRBJ1-1	-	CASSRVPVAGTEAFF	TGCGCCAGCAGTCGCGTTCCGGTAGCGGGCACTGAAGCTTTCTTT
TRBV6-1	TRBJ2-7	-	CASMTTGSYEQYF	TGTGCCAGCATGACCACGGGGTCGTACGAGCAGTACTTC